This is a list of T cell receptor beta chains from one sample in a study of blood T cell repertoires in COVID-19. The table came from immunoSEQ multiplex PCR; TCRdb's copy has only in-frame clones and leaves some out. The sample has 130,000 to 150,000 clones, about 87% seen once. Sequenced input: peripheral blood. Receptors originate from a man aged 50 to 59 who had recovered from COVID-19. The CDR3 runs from the conserved cysteine through the conserved F or W. Fields, in order: V gene, D gene, clone size, J gene, CDR3 length, CDR3 protein, CDR3 DNA. The D gene is left open where the match is weak. The listing skips clone size in some rows; elsewhere it reads once, few, many or a size class.

>TRBV23-1|NA|NA|TRBJ2-1|14
CASSQSDSDNEQFF
TGCGCCAGCAGTCAATCCGACAGCGACAATGAGCAGTTCTTC
>TRBV7-9|NA|few|TRBJ1-2|18
CASSPIRTGRETNYGYTF
TGTGCCAGCAGCCCGATTCGTACAGGGAGGGAAACTAACTATGGCTACACCTTC
>TRBV9|TRBD1|NA|TRBJ1-1|15
CASSTQTGLDTEAFF
TGTGCCAGCAGCACGCAGACAGGGTTAGACACTGAAGCTTTCTTT
>TRBV10-3|NA|once|TRBJ1-2|12
CAIRQGNYGYTF
TGTGCCATCAGACAGGGTAACTATGGCTACACCTTC
>TRBV27|TRBD1|NA|TRBJ2-7|15
CASRGGQGRSYEQYF
TGTGCCAGCAGGGGGGGACAGGGGCGTTCTTACGAGCAGTACTTC
>TRBV6-2/TRBV6-3|NA|NA|TRBJ2-1|16
CASSKEGVFSYNEQFF
TGTGCCAGCAGCAAAGAAGGGGTTTTTTCCTACAATGAGCAGTTCTTC
>TRBV7-6|TRBD2|once|TRBJ2-1|18
CASSQPGLAAMLGNEQFF
TGTGCCAGCAGCCAGCCGGGACTAGCGGCCATGTTAGGGAATGAGCAGTTCTTC
>TRBV7-2|NA|NA|TRBJ2-3|14
CASSLASGTDTQYF
TGTGCCAGCAGCTTAGCGTCAGGCACAGATACGCAGTATTTT
>TRBV4-2|TRBD2|NA|TRBJ2-5|18
CASSQGGTSGGAEETQYF
TGTGCCAGCAGCCAAGGTGGGACTAGCGGGGGGGCCGAAGAGACCCAGTACTTC
>TRBV10-3|NA|few|TRBJ2-7|17
CAITRDTTGKGVGEQYF
TGTGCCATCACCCGAGATACGACGGGAAAGGGCGTGGGCGAGCAGTACTTC
>TRBV10-3|TRBD1|NA|TRBJ1-1|13
CASTSTGYTEAFF
TGTGCCAGCACGTCGACAGGGTACACTGAAGCTTTCTTT
>TRBV4-2|NA|NA|TRBJ1-1|16
CASSQNTGLMNTEAFF
TGTGCCAGCAGCCAAAATACGGGACTGATGAACACTGAAGCTTTCTTT
>TRBV29-1|NA|once|TRBJ1-1|13
CSVVKGVNTEAFF
TGCAGCGTTGTAAAGGGGGTGAACACTGAAGCTTTCTTT
>TRBV18|TRBD1|NA|TRBJ2-5|15
CASSVGQGAEETQYF
TGTGCCAGCTCAGTTGGACAGGGGGCCGAAGAGACCCAGTACTTC
>TRBV6-5|TRBD1|NA|TRBJ2-7|15
CASSYPGQGAYEQYF
TGTGCCAGCAGTTACCCGGGACAGGGGGCTTACGAGCAGTACTTC
>TRBV5-4|NA|NA|TRBJ1-1|16
CASSLRNRMMNTEAFF
TGTGCCAGCAGCTTGCGAAACAGGATGATGAACACTGAAGCTTTCTTT
>TRBV18|TRBD1|few|TRBJ2-7|13
CASSPLDRNEQYF
TGTGCCAGCTCACCCTTGGACAGGAACGAGCAGTACTTC
>TRBV9|TRBD1|NA|TRBJ2-7|15
CASSAETGGTYEQYF
TGTGCCAGCAGCGCCGAAACAGGGGGGACCTACGAGCAGTACTTC
>TRBV6-2/TRBV6-3|NA|NA|TRBJ2-2|16
CASSLGVAANTGELFF
TGTGCCAGCAGTCTCGGGGTAGCGGCGAACACCGGGGAGCTGTTTTTT
>TRBV30|TRBD1|NA|TRBJ1-6|16
CAWSVQGMGNNSPLHF
TGTGCCTGGAGTGTACAGGGGATGGGGAATAATTCACCCCTCCACTTT
>TRBV5-1|NA|NA|TRBJ1-2|15
CASSQVDRGDYGYTF
TGCGCCAGCAGCCAAGTGGACCGGGGTGACTATGGCTACACCTTC
>TRBV14|NA|NA|TRBJ1-4|16
CASSHRGPTGNEKLFF
TGTGCCAGCAGCCATAGGGGCCCCACAGGGAATGAAAAACTGTTTTTT
>TRBV7-6|NA|NA|TRBJ1-5|15
CASSLYLGVNQPQHF
TGTGCCAGCAGCTTATACCTAGGGGTCAATCAGCCCCAGCATTTT
>TRBV2|NA|NA|TRBJ2-5|12
CASSPGSETQYF
TGTGCCAGCAGTCCGGGGTCCGAGACCCAGTACTTC
>TRBV6-5|TRBD1|NA|TRBJ2-3|14
CASSYDRVGDTQYF
TGTGCCAGCAGTTACGACAGGGTTGGGGATACGCAGTATTTT
>TRBV5-1|TRBD1|few|TRBJ1-2|12
CASSWDSYGYTF
TGCGCCAGCAGCTGGGACAGCTATGGCTACACCTTC
>TRBV6-4|TRBD2|NA|TRBJ2-2|19
CASSSGTSEPPPGTGELFF
TGTGCCAGCAGTTCCGGGACTAGCGAGCCCCCTCCCGGGACCGGGGAGCTGTTTTTT
>TRBV4-2|TRBD2|NA|TRBJ2-1|17
CASSLSPLAGGQDEQFF
TGTGCCAGCAGCCTAAGCCCACTAGCGGGGGGGCAGGATGAGCAGTTCTTC
>TRBV19|NA|few|TRBJ2-1|13
CASSISRDNEQFF
TGTGCCAGTAGTATATCGCGAGACAATGAGCAGTTCTTC
>TRBV29-1|TRBD2|NA|TRBJ2-3|13
CSVLAGATDTQYF
TGCAGCGTTTTAGCGGGGGCCACAGATACGCAGTATTTT
>TRBV11-2|NA|NA|TRBJ2-5|15
CAVERGGWVQETQYF
TGTGCCGTGGAGAGGGGGGGCTGGGTCCAGGAGACCCAGTACTTC
>TRBV7-8|NA|NA|TRBJ1-3|14
CASSLAGDGNTIYF
TGTGCCAGCAGCTTAGCAGGGGATGGAAACACCATATATTTT
>TRBV5-4|TRBD1|once|TRBJ2-2|17
CASRVTGGQGNTGELFF
TGTGCCAGCAGAGTTACAGGGGGACAGGGGAACACCGGGGAGCTGTTTTTT
>TRBV7-9|TRBD1|NA|TRBJ1-1|15
CASSSDRGRNTEAFF
TGTGCCAGCAGCTCCGACAGGGGGCGCAACACTGAAGCTTTCTTT
>TRBV6-2/TRBV6-3|TRBD1|NA|TRBJ1-2|18
CASSTYIGTETTNYGYTF
TGTGCCAGCAGTACATATATTGGGACAGAGACTACTAACTATGGCTACACCTTC
>TRBV13|NA|NA|TRBJ1-5|17
CASSQNPGGYSNQPQHF
TGTGCCAGCAGCCAGAACCCGGGGGGGTATAGCAATCAGCCCCAGCATTTT
>TRBV14|NA|NA|TRBJ2-7|15
CASSPPDRPHREQYF
TGTGCCAGCAGCCCACCGGACAGACCGCACCGGGAGCAGTACTTC
>TRBV3-1/TRBV3-2|NA|NA|TRBJ2-6|19
CASSHQPGQMLLGANVLTF
TGTGCCAGCAGCCACCAACCGGGACAAATGCTCTTGGGGGCCAACGTCCTGACTTTC
>TRBV4-2|NA|NA|TRBJ2-5|16
CASSQGTGQPQETQYF
TGTGCCAGCAGCCAGGGAACAGGGCAGCCCCAAGAGACCCAGTACTTC